The 15 T cell receptor beta chains listed next were all sequenced from one sample in a study of cytomegalovirus exposure and HLA in healthy donors. PCR employed 60 Vbeta and 13 Jbeta primers. Method: immunoSEQ multiplex PCR; TCRdb's copy keeps in-frame clones and lacks some. The sample carries roughly 140,000 clones, 70% recorded once. What was sequenced was PBMCs. Receptors originate from a woman in her thirties in good health and CMV-seronegative.

This clone showed up just a few times. V is TRBV7-9 and J is TRBJ2-1; 10 bases match TRBD2. The CDR3 length is 18 residues. V gave up 4 bases and J gave up 4 bases; unmatched junction bases: 13. CDR1 is SEHNR and CDR2 is FQNEAQ in the germline V gene (reference sequence). In DNA, the CDR3 is TGTGCCAGCAGCTCTTTTGTGACTTCTAGCGGGAGATACAATGAGCAGTTCTTC. It encodes CASSSFVTSSGRYNEQFF.

V gene TRBV5-4 combines with J gene TRBJ1-4; maybe TRBD1 (5 bases). There are 19 residues in the CDR3. V was shortened by 4 bases and J by 3 bases, with 25 bases between the two germline ends. Germline CDR1 is SGHNT and CDR2 is YYREEE (reference sequence). This CDR3 reads CASSLKAGRAGSANEKLFF. CDR3 sequence (DNA): TGTGCCAGCAGCCTTAAAGCGGGACGGGCAGGGAGTGCTAATGAAAAACTGTTTTTT. Full variable domain (rest looked up from reference TRBV5-4 and TRBJ1-4): ETGVTQSPTHLIKTRGQQVTLRCSSQSGHNTVSWYQQALGQGPQFIFQYYREEENGRGNFPPRFSGLQFPNYSSELNVNALELDDSALYLCASSLKAGRAGSANEKLFFGSGTQLSVL.

The table lists this clone with a count of one. The chain's CDR3 is CASSYSTGASQPQHF. The DNA for the CDR3 is TGTGCCAGCAGTTACTCGACAGGGGCGAGTCAGCCCCAGCATTTT. The chain joins TRBV6-5 to TRBJ1-5, with 8 nucleotides matching TRBD1. CDR1 and CDR2 from the germline V gene are MNHEY and SVGAGI. The CDR3 covers 15 residues. After removal of 0 bases from V and 6 bases from J, the junction contained 4 bases not matched to a gene.

This clone was detected only once. V gene TRBV5-5 combines with J gene TRBJ1-4, with 10 bases fitting TRBD1. The CDR3 totals 15 residues. Germline V gene data show CDR1 as SGHKS and CDR2 as YYEKEE (reference sequence). With 2 bases clipped from V and 8 bases from J, the junction kept 6 bases outside the gene matches. The CDR3 sequence: CASSFSGTGVEKLFF. The CDR3 DNA reads as TGTGCCAGCAGCTTTTCCGGGACAGGGGTCGAAAAACTGTTTTTT. Drawing the rest from reference TRBV5-5 and TRBJ1-4, the complete variable domain is DAGVTQSPTHLIKTRGQQVTLRCSPISGHKSVSWYQQVLGQGPQFIFQYYEKEERGRGNFPDRFSARQFPNYSSELNVNALLLGDSALYLCASSFSGTGVEKLFFGSGTQLSVL.

This chain uses TRBV29-1 with TRBJ2-3, with D hard to call. Trimming cost V 5 bases and J 3 bases, with 12 bases left between them. The CDR3 is 13 residues long. Germline V gene data show CDR1 as SQVTM and CDR2 as ANQGSEA. CDR3 DNA sequence: TGCAGCGTTTTCCCTTCGGTAACAGATACGCAGTATTTT. Translated, it gives CSVFPSVTDTQYF.

V is TRBV2 and J is TRBJ1-4; D might be TRBD1 (5 bases). V was trimmed by 5 bases and J by 8 bases, leaving 21 bases between them. Germline assignment: CDR1 SNHLY and CDR2 FYNNEI. The CDR3 has 16 residues. CDR3 in DNA: TGTGCCAGCAGTCCTGGGACTCGTGTGAAGGGCGAAAAACTGTTTTTT. It encodes CASSPGTRVKGEKLFF.

The rearrangement uses TRBV7-9 and TRBJ2-1, with D perhaps TRBD2 (6 bases). Germline CDR1 and CDR2: SEHNR and FQNEAQ (reference sequence). Trimming pared 5 bases from V and 4 bases from J, leaving 15 bases between. The CDR3 is 15 residues long. The CDR3 nucleotides are TGTGCCAGCAGCCCTACTAGCAGAGATTACAATGAGCAGTTCTTC. Its translation is CASSPTSRDYNEQFF.

The CDR3 bases are TGTGCCAGCAGCGTAGGCCGGGCTAGCGCTACTACGCAGTATTTT. Translation: CASSVGRASATTQYF. V gene TRBV9 combines with J gene TRBJ2-3, with a possible D match to TRBD2 (6 bases). The germline gives CDR1 SGDLS, CDR2 YYNGEE. Trimming stripped 0 bases from V and 8 bases from J, with 16 bases between. This CDR3 contains 15 residues. The entire variable domain, with the rest obtained from reference TRBV9 and TRBJ2-3, is as follows: DSGVTQTPKHLITATGQRVTLRCSPRSGDLSVYWYQQSLDQGLQFLIQYYNGEERAKGNILERFSAQQFPDLHSELNLSSLELGDSALYFCASSVGRASATTQYFGPGTRLTVL.

This chain uses TRBV5-4 with TRBJ2-7; a possible D gene is TRBD2 (5 bases). The germline V gene encodes CDR1 SGHNT and CDR2 YYREEE (reference sequence). V lost 4 bases to trimming and J lost 4 bases, with 12 bases between them. This CDR3 is 13 amino acids long. The CDR3 coding sequence is TGTGCCAGCAGCCCCGAATTAGCGTACGAGCAGTACTTC. Translated: CASSPELAYEQYF.

This rearrangement joins TRBV5-4 to TRBJ2-1; D is unresolved. Germline assignment: CDR1 SGHNT and CDR2 YYREEE (reference sequence). This CDR3 is built from 16 residues. Trimming shortened V by 4 bases and J by 4 bases, and 18 bases separated the two germline ends. The CDR3 region has the DNA TGTGCCAGCAGCCGCACCCAGGTGGCCTTATACAATGAGCAGTTCTTC. This translates into CASSRTQVALYNEQFF.

The chain employs TRBV6-6 and TRBJ1-5; 8 bases fit TRBD1. There are 14 residues in the CDR3. V dropped 5 bases and J dropped 7; count of bases not matched to a gene: 7. In germline, CDR1 is MNHNY, CDR2 SVGAGI (reference sequence). CDR3 in DNA: TGTGCCAGCAGTGCCGGACAGGGCAGCCAGCCCCAGCATTTT. It codes for CASSAGQGSQPQHF.

The chain joins TRBV6-1 to TRBJ1-1; 9 nucleotides line up with TRBD1. The CDR3 sequence is 14 residues long. Germline CDR1 and CDR2: MNHNS and SASEGT. V trimming: 5 bases; J trimming: 5 bases; junction bases outside the gene matches: 6. CDR3 nucleotides: TGTGCCAGCAGTCGAAGGACAGGGGAAACTGAAGCTTTCTTT. It yields the protein CASSRRTGETEAFF.

The chain joins TRBV6-6 to TRBJ2-4, with D maybe TRBD2 (5 bases). The germline gives CDR1 MNHNY, CDR2 SVGAGI (reference sequence). This CDR3 has 16 amino acids. Trimming left V 3 bases short and J 0 bases short, with 12 bases between. CDR3 in DNA: TGTGCCAGCAGTTATTACCGGGAACTAGCCAAAAACATTCAGTACTTC. This translates into CASSYYRELAKNIQYF.

This clone was counted between two and nine times. The gene calls are TRBV4-2 and TRBJ2-2; 8 nucleotides match TRBD2. The CDR3 length is 16 residues. Germline CDR1 is LGHNA and CDR2 is YNFKEQ. With V trimmed by 4 bases and J by 4 bases, 8 bases remained unmatched. The CDR3 spells CASSREAGVGTGELFF. CDR3 nucleotide sequence: TGTGCCAGCAGCCGAGAAGCGGGAGTGGGCACCGGGGAGCTGTTTTTT.

The chain links TRBV4-2 to TRBJ2-3, with 10 nucleotides matching TRBD2. The CDR3 extends over 16 amino acids. Per germline, CDR1 LGHNA and CDR2 YNFKEQ. With 5 bases clipped from V and 4 bases from J, the junction kept 9 bases outside the gene matches. CDR3 loop: CASSRLAGGEADTQYF. CDR3 coding DNA: TGTGCCAGCAGCAGATTAGCGGGGGGTGAGGCAGATACGCAGTATTTT.